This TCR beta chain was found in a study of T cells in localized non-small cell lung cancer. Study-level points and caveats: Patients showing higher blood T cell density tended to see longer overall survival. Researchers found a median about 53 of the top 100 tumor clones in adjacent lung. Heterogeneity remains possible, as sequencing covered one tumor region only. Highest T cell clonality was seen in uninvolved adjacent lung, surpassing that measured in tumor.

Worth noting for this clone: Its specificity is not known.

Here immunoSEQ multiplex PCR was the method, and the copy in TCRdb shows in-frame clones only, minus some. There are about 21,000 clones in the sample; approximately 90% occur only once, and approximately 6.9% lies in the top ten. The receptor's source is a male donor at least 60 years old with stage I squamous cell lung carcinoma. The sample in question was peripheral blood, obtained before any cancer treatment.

The CDR3 nucleotides read TGTGCCAGCAGCGTAAGAGGGGGGGCTTACAATGAGCAGTTCTTC. It codes for CASSVRGGAYNEQFF. This chain joins TRBV9 and TRBJ2-1; D perhaps matches TRBD2 (7 bases). Germline V gene sequence: CDR1 SGDLS, CDR2 YYNGEE. The CDR3 is 15 amino acids. The germline V and J ends were trimmed by 1 base and 4 bases, with 12 bases remaining between them.